This paragraph reports one T cell receptor (beta chain). Its antigen is not known. This sample was taken from a study of T cell responses to AZD1222 COVID-19 vaccine. The CDR3 length is 16 residues. V lost 2 bases to trimming and J lost 0 bases, with 11 bases between them. Germline CDR1 and CDR2: SNHLY and FYNNEI. Clones were sequenced by immunoSEQ multiplex PCR, and TCRdb holds only the in-frame ones, with some missing. The sample has 140,000 to 150,000 clones, 82% seen once; the top ten hold around 4.3%. Study-level points and caveats: Mapped onto spike, vaccine-associated CD4 TCRs spanned it and were dominant at 160-218 and 743-854. Possibly, clonal diversity was underestimated; donors were largely white British and included more females.

This chain connects TRBV2 to TRBJ1-3, with a weak D call TRBD1 (5 bases). This receptor was identified in an adult in good health. The specimen was peripheral blood, collected on day 0 of MenACWY control vaccination. The CDR3 is CASSERTSSSGNTIYF. CDR3 nucleotide sequence: TGTGCCAGCAGTGAACGGACATCTAGCTCTGGAAACACCATATATTTT.